Presented here are 19 T cell receptor beta chains from one specimen sequenced in a study of control samples from healthy donors and cancer patients. The data were produced by immunoSEQ multiplex PCR, yet TCRdb's version contains in-frame clones alone and is incomplete. This table holds about 89,000 clones, over 65% found once. Sequencing used blood. The receptors come from a middle-aged woman in good health.

This chain links TRBV5-1 with TRBJ1-6; TRBD1 agrees at 8 bases. The CDR3 consists of 18 residues. J lost 10 bases, V lost 1 base, and 16 bases had no gene match. The germline gives CDR1 SGHRS, CDR2 YFSETQ. The CDR3 protein is CASSLPFSNRGYGSPLHF. The CDR3 DNA reads as TGCGCCAGCAGCTTGCCGTTCTCCAACAGGGGGTACGGGTCACCCCTCCACTTT.

This sequence joins TRBV2 and TRBJ1-2; TRBD1 matches at 9 bases. In germline, CDR1 is SNHLY, CDR2 FYNNEI. CDR3 length equals 14 residues. With 5 bases clipped from V and 7 bases from J, the junction kept 8 bases outside the gene matches. CDR3: CASSLDRGGSGYTF. The CDR3 DNA sequence: TGTGCCAGCAGTTTGGACAGGGGAGGGAGTGGCTACACCTTC.

V is TRBV14 and J is TRBJ2-3; 13 bases fit TRBD2. The CDR3 length is 16 residues. The germline V gene encodes CDR1 SGHDN and CDR2 FVKESK. V gave up 5 bases and J gave up 9 bases; unmatched junction bases: 11. DNA of the CDR3: TGTGCCAGCAGCTTCGGGACTAGCGGGGTGAGTGGGACGCAGTATTTT. The encoded protein is CASSFGTSGVSGTQYF.

The CDR3 DNA sequence: TGTGCCAGCAGCTTTCCCGGGGTGTTGAACACTGAAGCTTTCTTT. As protein: CASSFPGVLNTEAFF. V gene TRBV7-2 combines with J gene TRBJ1-1, with D hard to call. V gave up 3 bases and J gave up 0 bases, with 11 bases separating them. Germline CDR1 and CDR2: SGHTA and FQGNSA. CDR3 length: 15 residues.

The CDR3 loop is CASSVGAQYF. DNA for the CDR3: TGTGCCAGCAGCGTAGGTGCGCAGTATTTT. The chain has TRBV9 and TRBJ2-3; D is undetermined. CDR3 length equals 10 residues. From germline, CDR1 is SGDLS and CDR2 YYNGEE. Trimming stripped 0 bases from V and 10 bases from J, with 3 bases between.

This rearrangement joins TRBV27 to TRBJ1-6; no reliable D call. Trimming took off 5 bases at V and 11 bases at J, with 13 bases between the two ends. The CDR3 spans 13 residues. Germline CDR1 MNHEY, CDR2 SMNVEV (reference sequence). In DNA form, the CDR3 reads TGTGCCAGCAGTACTCCGGGTCGAGCACCCCTCCACTTT. It encodes CASSTPGRAPLHF.

This clone was seen once. CDR3 DNA: TGTGCCAGCAGCTTGGGACAGCCTTACTCTGGAAACACCATATATTTT. Translating gives CASSLGQPYSGNTIYF. This chain joins TRBV7-2 and TRBJ1-3; 7 positions match TRBD1. CDR1 and CDR2 (germline): SGHTA, FQGNSA. Germline trimming cut 3 bases from V and 0 bases from J; bases unmatched to any gene: 5. The CDR3 extends over 16 amino acids.

This rearrangement joins TRBV10-1 to TRBJ2-7; TRBD1 matches at 8 bases. CDR1 WNHNN and CDR2 SYGVQD come from the germline V gene (reference sequence). Losses at the gene ends were 0 bases for V and 5 bases for J; bases not matched to a gene: 6. This CDR3 has 15 amino acids. CDR3 sequence: CASSESPGGYDEQYF. As DNA, the CDR3 is TGCGCCAGCAGTGAGTCACCAGGGGGCTACGACGAGCAGTACTTC.

The chain is built from TRBV3-1 (or the pseudogene TRBV3-2) and TRBJ2-7; 10 bases are shared with TRBD1. The CDR3 extends over 14 amino acids. Germline-derived CDR1 and CDR2 are LGHDT and YNNKEL (reference sequence). Trimming at V came to 3 bases and at J to 7 bases, leaving 6 bases not matched to a gene. As DNA, the CDR3 is TGTGCCAGCAGCCAGGGGACAGGGGAGGATGAGCAGTACTTC. Translation: CASSQGTGEDEQYF.

The chain links TRBV5-5 to TRBJ2-1; TRBD1 or TRBD2 may be the D gene (6 bases each). V gave up 4 bases and J gave up 9 bases, with 23 bases separating them. The V gene's germline CDR1 is SGHKS and CDR2 YYEKEE (reference sequence). CDR3 length: 16 residues. As DNA, the CDR3 is TGTGCCAGCAGCGGGTCCGGGAGACAGGAATTCAGTGAGCAGTTCTTC. Amino acids: CASSGSGRQEFSEQFF.

For the CDR3, the DNA is TGTGCCAGCAGTTACTCGCCAGCGGGGGGCTTTAACACCGGGGAGCTGTTTTTT. It is translated as CASSYSPAGGFNTGELFF. The chain employs TRBV6-2 or TRBV6-3 and TRBJ2-2; 9 bases fit TRBD2. The CDR3 length is 18 residues. J was trimmed by 2 bases and V by 0 bases; bases with no gene match: 7. Per germline, CDR1 MNHEY and CDR2 SVGEGT.

The chain is built from TRBV25-1 and TRBJ1-6, with D perhaps TRBD1 (5 bases). The germline V gene encodes CDR1 MGHDK and CDR2 SYGVNS. Trimming shortened V by 6 bases and J by 6 bases, and 15 bases separated the two germline ends. This CDR3 region has 15 residues. In nucleotides, the CDR3 is TGTGCCAGCAGCCGCGACTTGGGGGGTAATTCACCCCTCCACTTT. Its protein product is CASSRDLGGNSPLHF.

The rearrangement uses TRBV7-9 and TRBJ1-1; TRBD1 matches 9 bases. The CDR3 loop spans 15 amino acids. CDR1 is SEHNR and CDR2 is FQNEAQ in the germline V gene (reference sequence). With V trimmed by 3 bases and J by 1 base, 3 bases remained unmatched. Here the CDR3 DNA reads TGTGCCAGCAGCTTGGACAGGGGATCGAACACTGAAGCTTTCTTT. It specifies CASSLDRGSNTEAFF.

V is TRBV12-5 and J is TRBJ2-1; D may be TRBD1 (6 bases). The CDR3 sequence is 12 residues long. Germline CDR1 LGHNT, CDR2 FRNRAP. V dropped 2 bases and J dropped 13 bases, with 12 bases sitting between them. The CDR3 sequence is CASGLNGRGQFF. CDR3 DNA: TGTGCTAGTGGTTTGAACGGCAGGGGTCAGTTCTTC.

On this clone: No DNA is shown, since the ends of the CDR3 on it are uncertain; the CDR3 is the one TCRdb lists. The genes are TRBV21-1 and TRBJ2-1; the table assigns TRBD1, which was not confirmed against the DNA. TRBV21-1 is tagged as a pseudogene. The CDR3 is made up of 17 amino acids, end residues included. CDR3 loop: CASSPPVGHGSYNEQFF.

This clone has only a few counts. The chain has TRBV6-2 or TRBV6-3 and TRBJ1-2; D gene ambiguous. Per the germline V gene, CDR1 is MNHEY and CDR2 is SVGEGT. CDR3 length: 13 amino acids. V was pared by 6 bases and J by 3 bases, with 11 bases between. The CDR3 sequence is CASSNFGDYGYTF. CDR3 sequence (DNA): TGTGCCAGCAGCAACTTCGGGGACTATGGCTACACCTTC.

This rearrangement joins TRBV11-1 to TRBJ1-2; D gene uncertain. Germline values: CDR1 SGHAT, CDR2 FQDESV (reference sequence). This CDR3 is 14 amino acids long. Deletions cut 0 bases from V and 5 bases from J, with 10 bases between. For the CDR3, the DNA is TGTGCCAGCAGCTTAGCAGGGCTGGGGTATGGCTACACCTTC. This translates into CASSLAGLGYGYTF.

This chain uses TRBV18 with TRBJ1-6; unclear D gene. V lost 3 bases to trimming and J lost 8 bases, with 11 bases between them. The CDR3 runs 14 residues. The germline V gene encodes CDR1 KGHSH and CDR2 LQKENI. The CDR3 reads CASSPVAADSPLHF. The CDR3 DNA sequence: TGTGCCAGCTCACCCGTGGCAGCAGATTCACCCCTCCACTTT.

The rearrangement links TRBV19 to TRBJ2-3, with 10 bases lining up with TRBD2. V shed 5 bases, J shed 6 bases, and the junction held 8 bases outside the gene matches. The germline V gene encodes CDR1 LNHDA and CDR2 SQIVND (reference sequence). The CDR3 loop spans 15 amino acids. Here the CDR3 DNA reads TGTGCCAGTAGTCCGTTGACTAGCGGGTTCGATACGCAGTATTTT. It specifies CASSPLTSGFDTQYF.